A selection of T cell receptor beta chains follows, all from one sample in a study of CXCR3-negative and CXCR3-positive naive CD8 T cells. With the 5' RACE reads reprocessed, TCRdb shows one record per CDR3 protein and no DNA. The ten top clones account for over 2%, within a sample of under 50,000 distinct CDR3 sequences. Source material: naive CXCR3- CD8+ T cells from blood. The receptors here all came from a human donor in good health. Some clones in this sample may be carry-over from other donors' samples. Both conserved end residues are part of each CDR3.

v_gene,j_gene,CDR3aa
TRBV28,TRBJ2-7,CASKGLAGSYEQYF
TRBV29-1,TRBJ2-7,CSVEAGSSYEQYF
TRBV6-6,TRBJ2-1,CASSYSERSSYNEQFF
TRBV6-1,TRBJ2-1,CASSERSPDSYNEQFF
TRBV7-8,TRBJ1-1,CASSLEGVEGNTEAFF
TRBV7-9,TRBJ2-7,CASSSKVGQGAYEQYF
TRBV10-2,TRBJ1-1,CASSESVVPLNTEAFF
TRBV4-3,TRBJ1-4,CASSQDRGGRLNEKLFF
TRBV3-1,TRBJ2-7,CASSQGWQSVYEQYF
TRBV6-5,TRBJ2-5,CASSKGYQETQYF
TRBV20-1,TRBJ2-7,CSARTAGEQYF
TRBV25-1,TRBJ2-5,CASSEGRGETQYF
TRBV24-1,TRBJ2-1,CATSDPTDYMYNEQFF
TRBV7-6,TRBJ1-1,CASSLEVASEAFF
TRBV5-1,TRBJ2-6,CASTSLRRSSGANVLTF
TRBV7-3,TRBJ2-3,CASSLLAGVADTQYF
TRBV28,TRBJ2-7,CASRGKREGRRNEQYF
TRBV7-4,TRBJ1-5,CARYWPSNQPQHF
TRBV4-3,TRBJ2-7,CASSQGSMRSSYEQYF
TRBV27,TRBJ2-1,CASSSSMTYNEQFF
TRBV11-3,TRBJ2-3,CASSGRGADTQYF
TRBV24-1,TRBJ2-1,CATSDIERHEQFF
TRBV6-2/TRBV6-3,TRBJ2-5,CASSLQGTAVETQYF
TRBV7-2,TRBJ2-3,CASSHRHDTQYF
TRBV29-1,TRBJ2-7,CSVESGAHIYEQYF
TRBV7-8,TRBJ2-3,CASSLVVGGSTDTQYF
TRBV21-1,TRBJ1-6,CASSKPRIRPPLHF